The 2 T cell receptor beta chains listed next were all sequenced from one sample in a study of blood T cells in healthy people across ages. The authors ran a second PCR of 7 to 11 cycles using a sample-barcoded 5' primer and a J-beta primer mix. One entry per CDR3 protein results from TCRdb running MiXCR on the 5' RACE reads. The profile shows some 710,000 distinct CDR3 sequences, about 24% of them singletons. The sequenced sample consisted of blood. The source is a man between 70 and 80 years old in good health.

V is TRBV7-2 and J is TRBJ2-5; TRBD1 aligns across 7 bases. The V gene's germline CDR1 is SGHTA and CDR2 FQGNSA. This CDR3 contains 16 residues. After removal of 5 bases from V and 5 bases from J, the junction contained 14 bases not matched to a gene. Here the CDR3 DNA reads TGTGCCAGCAGCCCTAACCCAACAGGGGTTGGGGAGACCCAGTACTTC. It codes for CASSPNPTGVGETQYF. The full variable domain, its missing parts supplied by reference TRBV7-2 and TRBJ2-5, is GAGVSQSPSNKVTEKGKDVELRCDPISGHTALYWYRQSLGQGLEFLIYFQGNSAPDKSGLPSDRFSAERTGGSVSTLTIQRTQQEDSAVYLCASSPNPTGVGETQYFGPGTRLLVL.

This clonotype was seen more than once but under ten times. J is TRBJ2-2 and V is TRBV20-1, with D perhaps matching TRBD2 (6 bases). The V gene's germline CDR1 is DFQATT and CDR2 SNEGSKA (reference sequence). V was cut by 1 base and J by 0 bases, with 12 bases left in between. The CDR3 consists of 16 residues. The CDR3 protein is CSARGLAESNTGELFF. The CDR3 DNA sequence: TGCAGTGCTAGAGGTTTAGCGGAATCGAACACCGGGGAGCTGTTTTTT.